A single sample is the source of the 27 T cell receptor beta chains below, sequenced in a study of T cells in localized non-small cell lung cancer. Assay: immunoSEQ multiplex PCR; the TCRdb copy retains only in-frame clones and omits some. The repertoire holds more than 20,000 clones, with roughly 90% as singletons. Sample: peripheral blood, taken before any cancer treatment. Every receptor here comes from a male donor aged 60 or older with stage I squamous cell lung carcinoma.

The chain employs TRBV5-1 and TRBJ2-1; 7 bases match TRBD2. This CDR3 contains 14 residues. With V trimmed by 0 bases and J by 9 bases, 6 bases remained unmatched. Germline V gene sequence: CDR1 SGHRS, CDR2 YFSETQ. The CDR3 nucleotides are TGCGCCAGCAGCTTGGGCTCTAGCGGAGCTGAGCAGTTCTTC. Protein: CASSLGSSGAEQFF.

This clone has just a few counts. The CDR3: CASSGQGNSPLHF. CDR3 in DNA: TGTGCCAGTAGTGGACAGGGGAATTCACCCCTCCACTTT. V usage is TRBV19 and J usage is TRBJ1-6; 9 nucleotides align to TRBD1. V lost 5 bases to trimming and J lost 7 bases; unmatched junction nucleotides: 0. Germline CDR1 and CDR2: LNHDA and SQIVND (reference sequence). This CDR3 region has 13 residues.

The rearrangement links TRBV9 to TRBJ2-3, with 8 bases aligning to TRBD2. V dropped 4 bases and J dropped 6; count of bases not matched to a gene: 13. CDR3 length: 16 residues. The germline V gene has CDR1 SGDLS and CDR2 YYNGEE. This chain's CDR3 is CASSFPRQAGVDTQYF. CDR3 sequence (DNA): TGTGCCAGCAGCTTCCCTAGGCAAGCGGGGGTGGATACGCAGTATTTT.

A single count supports this clone. This chain links TRBV5-1 with TRBJ2-2; TRBD1 aligns across 8 bases. The J segment lost 1 base and the V segment lost 4 bases, leaving 6 bases of the junction unmatched. There are 16 residues in the CDR3. The germline gives CDR1 SGHRS, CDR2 YFSETQ. This CDR3 is CASSPGQVLNTGELFF. The CDR3 DNA sequence: TGCGCCAGCAGCCCGGGACAGGTGTTGAACACCGGGGAGCTGTTTTTT.

The chain combines TRBV7-2 with TRBJ2-7; 8 nucleotides line up with TRBD1. J was trimmed by 3 bases and V by 1 base; bases with no gene match: 8. The CDR3 extends over 16 amino acids. In germline, CDR1 is SGHTA, CDR2 FQGNSA. CDR3: CASSLDAGQGSYEQYF. The DNA for the CDR3 is TGTGCCAGCAGCTTAGATGCAGGACAGGGTAGCTACGAGCAGTACTTC.

The rearrangement joins TRBV19 to TRBJ1-1, with TRBD1 matching 9 bases. CDR1 is LNHDA and CDR2 is SQIVND in the germline V gene (reference sequence). CDR3 size: 13 residues. The V segment lost 5 bases and the J segment 7 bases; nucleotides outside the gene matches: 5. The CDR3, as DNA: TGTGCCAGTAGTTACAGGGGGCAGGTTGAAGCTTTCTTT. Its translation is CASSYRGQVEAFF. Full variable domain (remainder filled in from reference TRBV19 and TRBJ1-1): DGGITQSPKYLFRKEGQNVTLSCEQNLNHDAMYWYRQDPGQGLRLIYYSQIVNDFQKGDIAEGYSVSREKKESFPLTVTSAQKNPTAFYLCASSYRGQVEAFFGQGTRLTVV.

The chain is built from TRBV28 and TRBJ2-7, with D perhaps matching TRBD1 (6 bases). In germline, CDR1 is MDHEN, CDR2 SYDVKM. V was trimmed by 11 bases and J by 0 bases, leaving 26 bases between them. The CDR3 length is 17 residues. CDR3 sequence: CASQMERQATLSYEQYF. The CDR3 DNA follows: TGTGCCTCCCAGATGGAACGACAGGCGACCCTCTCCTACGAGCAGTACTTC.

This chain joins TRBV2 and TRBJ2-3; 9 nucleotides align to TRBD1. CDR3 length: 19 amino acids. J lost 0 bases, V lost 6 bases, and 16 bases had no gene match. Germline assignment: CDR1 SNHLY and CDR2 FYNNEI. CDR3 DNA sequence: TGTGCCAGCAGCATTCCGGGACAGGGAAAGTTTGGTAGCACAGATACGCAGTATTTT. It specifies CASSIPGQGKFGSTDTQYF. The complete variable domain, with remaining parts taken from reference TRBV2 and TRBJ2-3, reads EPEVTQTPSHQVTQMGQEVILRCVPISNHLYFYWYRQILGQKVEFLVSFYNNEISEKSEIFDDQFSVERPDGSNFTLKIRSTKLEDSAMYFCASSIPGQGKFGSTDTQYFGPGTRLTVL.

The rearrangement uses TRBV5-6 and TRBJ1-2, with D maybe TRBD1 (6 bases). This CDR3 region has 15 residues. Trimming removed 4 bases from V and 4 bases from J, with 17 bases in between. Per the germline V gene, CDR1 is SGHDT and CDR2 is YYEEEE. The CDR3 reads CASSRKGGSGYGYTF. The CDR3 nucleotides are TGTGCCAGCAGCAGAAAAGGGGGGAGCGGCTATGGCTACACCTTC. The complete variable domain, with remaining parts taken from reference TRBV5-6 and TRBJ1-2, reads DAGVTQSPTHLIKTRGQQVTLRCSPKSGHDTVSWYQQALGQGPQFIFQYYEEEERQRGNFPDRFSGHQFPNYSSELNVNALLLGDSALYLCASSRKGGSGYGYTFGSGTRLTVV.

The chain uses TRBV7-9 and TRBJ1-3, with D perhaps TRBD1 (5 bases). With 5 bases removed from V and 0 bases from J, the gap between germline ends came to 11 bases. Germline CDR1 and CDR2: SEHNR and FQNEAQ (reference sequence). CDR3 size: 15 residues. DNA for the CDR3: TGTGCCAGCAGCAAGGGGACGGACTCTGGAAACACCATATATTTT. This codes for CASSKGTDSGNTIYF.

The chain couples TRBV5-5 to TRBJ1-2, with TRBD1 matching 8 bases. The CDR3 is 14 amino acids. The J segment lost 5 bases and the V segment lost 4 bases, leaving 7 bases of the junction unmatched. Germline V lookup: CDR1 SGHKS, CDR2 YYEKEE (reference sequence). The CDR3 here is CASSPEGQAYGYTF. The CDR3 DNA reads TGTGCCAGCAGCCCGGAGGGACAGGCTTATGGCTACACCTTC.

The chain has TRBV4-3 and TRBJ1-2; D is unresolved. Per germline, CDR1 LGHNA and CDR2 YSLEER. This CDR3 has 15 amino acids. V dropped 1 base and J dropped 8 bases, with 17 bases sitting between them. CDR3 sequence reads: CASSQVGQTSTGYTF. In DNA, the CDR3 is TGCGCCAGCAGCCAAGTAGGCCAGACTTCGACGGGCTACACCTTC.

Note on this clone: Sequence at one end of the junction differs from germline and may be a read error. V and J are TRBV5-3 and TRBJ2-3; D is perhaps TRBD2 (6 bases). TRBV5-3 is sorted into the ORF group, with uncertain function. This CDR3 contains 15 residues. In nucleotides, the CDR3 is TGTGCCAGCAGCTTGTACCGCGGGGGCACAGATACGCAGTATTTT. Protein product: CASSLYRGGTDTQYF.

The chain recombines TRBV5-1 with TRBJ2-2; possible D gene TRBD1, 6 bases. V gave up 3 bases and J gave up 5 bases, with 8 bases separating them. Germline V lookup: CDR1 SGHRS, CDR2 YFSETQ. The CDR3 is 13 residues long. CDR3 sequence reads: CASSSGTTGELFF. CDR3 nucleotide sequence: TGCGCCAGCAGCTCTGGGACAACCGGGGAGCTGTTTTTT.

This clone was seen more than once but under ten times. The chain recombines TRBV27 with TRBJ1-2; D is perhaps TRBD1 (5 bases). V shed 4 bases and J shed 8 bases, with 23 bases lying between them. Per germline, CDR1 MNHEY and CDR2 SMNVEV (reference sequence). The CDR3 contains 16 residues. CDR3 sequence reads: CASSSSPEIWGGGYTF. Here the CDR3 DNA reads TGTGCCAGCAGTTCCTCCCCAGAGATATGGGGGGGAGGCTACACCTTC.

The V and J genes are TRBV18 and TRBJ2-6, with D perhaps TRBD1 (6 bases). This CDR3 has 18 amino acids. Germline V lookup: CDR1 KGHSH, CDR2 LQKENI. Trimming pared 3 bases from V and 2 bases from J, leaving 17 bases between. CDR3 nucleotides: TGTGCCAGCTCACCGACAAGACAGGTTGTCACTGGGGCCAACGTCCTGACTTTC. Translating gives CASSPTRQVVTGANVLTF.

The chain has TRBV19 and TRBJ2-5, with TRBD1 as a possible D gene (7 bases). V was shortened by 5 bases and J by 7 bases, with 20 bases between the two germline ends. The CDR3 has 15 amino acids. The V gene's germline CDR1 is LNHDA and CDR2 SQIVND (reference sequence). In nucleotides, the CDR3 is TGTGCCAGTAGTTCAGAGACAGGGAGGATGGTGACCCAGTACTTC. Its translation: CASSSETGRMVTQYF.

The rearrangement uses TRBV9 and TRBJ1-2, with D tentatively TRBD1 (5 bases). Germline loops: CDR1 SGDLS, CDR2 YYNGEE. This CDR3 contains 14 residues. V gave up 1 base and J gave up 7 bases, with 14 bases separating them. CDR3 loop: CASSVSSGIRGYTF. DNA for the CDR3: TGTGCCAGCAGCGTATCGTCAGGGATCCGTGGCTACACCTTC.

The chain carries TRBV18 and TRBJ1-1; D not certain. Germline loops: CDR1 KGHSH, CDR2 LQKENI. The V and J ends lost 1 base and 0 bases respectively, with 9 bases between them. This CDR3 is built from 15 residues. CDR3 sequence: CASSPRSDMNTEAFF. The CDR3 nucleotides are TGTGCCAGCTCACCACGTAGCGACATGAACACTGAAGCTTTCTTT.

The chain joins TRBV9 to TRBJ1-1, with D uncertain. Per the germline V gene, CDR1 is SGDLS and CDR2 is YYNGEE. The CDR3 sequence is 15 residues long. Trimming shortened V by 0 bases and J by 0 bases, and 9 bases separated the two germline ends. CDR3 protein: CASSVGQFMNTEAFF. The CDR3 DNA reads TGTGCCAGCAGCGTAGGCCAGTTCATGAACACTGAAGCTTTCTTT.

This chain uses TRBV6-5 with TRBJ2-1; possibly TRBD1 for D (5 bases). This CDR3 is built from 14 residues. V was pared by 2 bases and J by 6 bases, with 11 bases between. In germline, CDR1 is MNHEY, CDR2 SVGAGI. The chain's CDR3 is CASSYGAELNEQFF. DNA of the CDR3: TGTGCCAGCAGTTACGGGGCAGAGCTCAATGAGCAGTTCTTC.

V gene TRBV7-9 combines with J gene TRBJ2-7; D not resolved. The V and J ends lost 5 bases and 0 bases respectively, with 5 bases between them. In germline, CDR1 is SEHNR, CDR2 FQNEAQ (reference sequence). The CDR3 is 12 residues long. The CDR3 spells CASSRSSYEQYF. In DNA, the CDR3 is TGTGCCAGCAGCCGAAGCTCCTACGAGCAGTACTTC.

The V and J genes are TRBV27 and TRBJ1-2, with D maybe TRBD1 (5 bases). Per germline, CDR1 MNHEY and CDR2 SMNVEV (reference sequence). Trimming stripped 5 bases from V and 6 bases from J, with 22 bases between. The CDR3 length is 16 residues. The CDR3 nucleotides are TGTGCCAGCAGTCATCGACCACTCGTAGAAGGGGATGGCTACACCTTC. This sequence encodes CASSHRPLVEGDGYTF.

The chain links TRBV5-6 to TRBJ2-5; D is perhaps TRBD1 (5 bases). The CDR3 has 15 amino acids. Trimming removed 6 bases from V and 3 bases from J, with 18 bases in between. CDR1 and CDR2 (germline): SGHDT, YYEEEE. CDR3 in DNA: TGTGCCAGCATCCTCACCCCCACAGGAAAAGAGACCCAGTACTTC. It is translated as CASILTPTGKETQYF.

The rearrangement uses TRBV19 and TRBJ1-1; 8 nucleotides match TRBD1. CDR1 and CDR2 (germline): LNHDA, SQIVND (reference sequence). The V segment lost 4 bases and the J segment 5 bases; nucleotides outside the gene matches: 9. CDR3 size: 15 residues. CDR3 amino acids: CASSTRQGRITEAFF. DNA of the CDR3: TGTGCCAGTAGTACCCGACAGGGGCGAATAACTGAAGCTTTCTTT.

The chain has TRBV19 and TRBJ2-2; D remains unclear. This CDR3 comprises 15 residues. CDR1 and CDR2 from the germline V gene are LNHDA and SQIVND (reference sequence). The ends were cut back, 5 bases at V and 0 bases at J, with 10 bases in the middle. The CDR3 loop reads CASSSSNANTGELFF. The CDR3 nucleotides read TGTGCCAGTAGTTCTAGTAACGCGAACACCGGGGAGCTGTTTTTT.

This clone was detected once. The chain employs TRBV27 and TRBJ1-5; tentative D call: TRBD1 (5 bases). Germline assignment: CDR1 MNHEY and CDR2 SMNVEV (reference sequence). The CDR3 extends over 15 amino acids. Trimming pared 3 bases from V and 0 bases from J, leaving 9 bases between. Written as DNA, the CDR3 is TGTGCCAGCAGTTTTGTCAGGGATAGCAATCAGCCCCAGCATTTT. Translation gives CASSFVRDSNQPQHF.